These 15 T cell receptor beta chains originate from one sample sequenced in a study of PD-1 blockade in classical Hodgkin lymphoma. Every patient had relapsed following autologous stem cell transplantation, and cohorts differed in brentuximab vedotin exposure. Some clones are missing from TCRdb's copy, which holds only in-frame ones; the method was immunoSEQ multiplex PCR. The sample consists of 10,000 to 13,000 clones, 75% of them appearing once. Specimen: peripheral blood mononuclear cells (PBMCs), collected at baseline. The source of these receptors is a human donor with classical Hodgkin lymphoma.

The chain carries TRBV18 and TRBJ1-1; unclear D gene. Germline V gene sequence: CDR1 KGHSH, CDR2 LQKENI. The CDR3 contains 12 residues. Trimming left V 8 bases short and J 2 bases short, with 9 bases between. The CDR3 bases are TGTGCCAGCCAAACTTTAAACACTGAAGCTTTCTTT. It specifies CASQTLNTEAFF.

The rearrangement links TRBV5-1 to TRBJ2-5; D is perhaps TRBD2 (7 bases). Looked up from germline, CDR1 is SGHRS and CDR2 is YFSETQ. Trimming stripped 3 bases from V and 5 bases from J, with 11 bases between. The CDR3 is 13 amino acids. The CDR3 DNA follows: TGCGCCAGCAGCTGGGGGGGCGGCGAGACCCAGTACTTC. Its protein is CASSWGGGETQYF.

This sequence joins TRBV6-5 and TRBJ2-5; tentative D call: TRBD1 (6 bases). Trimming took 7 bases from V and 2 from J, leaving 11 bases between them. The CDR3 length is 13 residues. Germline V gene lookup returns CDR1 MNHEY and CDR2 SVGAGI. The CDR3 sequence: CASTKDSQETQYF. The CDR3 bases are TGTGCCAGCACAAAGGACAGTCAAGAGACCCAGTACTTC.

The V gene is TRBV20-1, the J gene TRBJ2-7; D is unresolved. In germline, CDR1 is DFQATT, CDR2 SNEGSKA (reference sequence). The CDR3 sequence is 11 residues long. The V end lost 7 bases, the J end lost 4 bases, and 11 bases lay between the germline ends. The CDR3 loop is CSVRDSYEQYV. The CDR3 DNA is TGCAGTGTTCGCGACTCTTACGAGCAGTACGTC.

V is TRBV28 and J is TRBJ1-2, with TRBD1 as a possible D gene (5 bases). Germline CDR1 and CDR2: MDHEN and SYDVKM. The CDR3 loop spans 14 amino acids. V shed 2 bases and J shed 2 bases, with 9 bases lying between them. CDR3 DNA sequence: TGTGCCAGCAGTTTAGGGGGGAGGAACTATGGCTACACCTTC. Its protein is CASSLGGRNYGYTF.

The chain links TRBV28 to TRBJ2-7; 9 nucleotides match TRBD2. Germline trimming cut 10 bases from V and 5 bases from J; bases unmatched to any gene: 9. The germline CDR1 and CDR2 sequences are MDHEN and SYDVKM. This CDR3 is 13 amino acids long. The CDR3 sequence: CAILPGLANEQYF. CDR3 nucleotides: TGTGCCATCCTACCGGGACTAGCTAACGAGCAGTACTTC.

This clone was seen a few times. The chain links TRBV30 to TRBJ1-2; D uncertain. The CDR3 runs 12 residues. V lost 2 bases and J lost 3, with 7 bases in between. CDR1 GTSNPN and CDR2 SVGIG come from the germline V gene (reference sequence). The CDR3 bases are TGTGCCTGGAGTTTACAGCACTATGGCTACACCTTC. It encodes CAWSLQHYGYTF. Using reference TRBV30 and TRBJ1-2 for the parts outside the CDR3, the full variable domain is SQTIHQWPATLVQPVGSPLSLECTVEGTSNPNLYWYRQAAGRGLQLLFYSVGIGQISSEVPQNLSASRPQDRQFILSSKKLLLSDSGFYLCAWSLQHYGYTFGSGTRLTVV.

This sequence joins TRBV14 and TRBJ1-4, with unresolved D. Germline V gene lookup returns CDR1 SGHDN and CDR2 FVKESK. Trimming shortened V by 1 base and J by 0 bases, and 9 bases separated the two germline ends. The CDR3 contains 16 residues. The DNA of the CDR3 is TGTGCCAGCAGCCAAGCGAAGCTTGCAACTAATGAAAAACTGTTTTTT. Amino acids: CASSQAKLATNEKLFF. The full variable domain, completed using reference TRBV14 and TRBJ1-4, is EAGVTQFPSHSVIEKGQTVTLRCDPISGHDNLYWYRRVMGKEIKFLLHFVKESKQDESGMPNNRFLAERTGGTYSTLKVQPAELEDSGVYFCASSQAKLATNEKLFFGSGTQLSVL.

The CDR3 DNA reads TGTGCCAGCAGTTTAGGTGGGCACGAAAAACTGTTTTTT. It is translated as CASSLGGHEKLFF. The rearrangement links TRBV28 to TRBJ1-4; no definite D call. CDR1 MDHEN and CDR2 SYDVKM come from the germline V gene. Trimming removed 2 bases at V and 8 bases at J, with 9 bases between. The CDR3 consists of 13 residues. Complete variable domain (other parts from reference TRBV28 and TRBJ1-4): DVKVTQSSRYLVKRTGEKVFLECVQDMDHENMFWYRQDPGLGLRLIYFSYDVKMKEKGDIPEGYSVSREKKERFSLILESASTNQTSMYLCASSLGGHEKLFFGSGTQLSVL.

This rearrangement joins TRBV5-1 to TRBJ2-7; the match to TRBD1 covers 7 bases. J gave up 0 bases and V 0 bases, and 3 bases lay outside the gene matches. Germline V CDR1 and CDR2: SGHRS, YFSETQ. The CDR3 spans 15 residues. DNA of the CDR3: TGCGCCAGCAGCTTGGAGGCAGGGGGCTCCTACGAGCAGTACTTC. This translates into CASSLEAGGSYEQYF.

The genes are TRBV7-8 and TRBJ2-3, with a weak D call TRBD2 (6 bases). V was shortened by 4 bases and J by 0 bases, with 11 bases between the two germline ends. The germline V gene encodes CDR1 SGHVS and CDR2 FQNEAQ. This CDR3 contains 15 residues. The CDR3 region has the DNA TGTGCCAGCAGCTCACGGCGGGGTAGCACAGATACGCAGTATTTT. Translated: CASSSRRGSTDTQYF.

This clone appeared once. Here the CDR3 reads CASSQDGGKTNEKLFF. The CDR3 DNA reads as TGTGCCAGCAGCCAGGACGGAGGAAAGACTAATGAAAAACTGTTTTTT. This chain links TRBV4-2 with TRBJ1-4, with unresolved D. Trimming took off 3 bases at V and 2 bases at J, with 13 bases between the two ends. The CDR3 contains 16 residues. Germline-derived CDR1 and CDR2 are LGHNA and YNFKEQ.

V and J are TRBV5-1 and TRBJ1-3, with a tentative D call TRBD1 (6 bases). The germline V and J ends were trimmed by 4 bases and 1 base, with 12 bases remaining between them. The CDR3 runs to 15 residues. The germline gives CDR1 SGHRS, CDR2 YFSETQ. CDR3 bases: TGCGCCAGCAGCGAAGGGGGAAATTCTGGAAACACCATATATTTT. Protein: CASSEGGNSGNTIYF.

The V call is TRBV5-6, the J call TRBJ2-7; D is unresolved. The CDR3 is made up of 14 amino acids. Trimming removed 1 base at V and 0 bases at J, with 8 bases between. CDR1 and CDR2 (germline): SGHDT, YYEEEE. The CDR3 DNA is TGTGCCAGCAGCTTGCATGCCATCTCCTACGAGCAGTACGTC. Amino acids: CASSLHAISYEQYV.

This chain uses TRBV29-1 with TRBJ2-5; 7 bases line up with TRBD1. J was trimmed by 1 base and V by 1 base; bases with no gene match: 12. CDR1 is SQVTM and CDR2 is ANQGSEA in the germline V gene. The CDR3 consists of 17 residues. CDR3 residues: CSVEASVPGTAQETQYF. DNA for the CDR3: TGCAGCGTTGAAGCATCGGTCCCTGGGACAGCCCAAGAGACCCAGTACTTC.